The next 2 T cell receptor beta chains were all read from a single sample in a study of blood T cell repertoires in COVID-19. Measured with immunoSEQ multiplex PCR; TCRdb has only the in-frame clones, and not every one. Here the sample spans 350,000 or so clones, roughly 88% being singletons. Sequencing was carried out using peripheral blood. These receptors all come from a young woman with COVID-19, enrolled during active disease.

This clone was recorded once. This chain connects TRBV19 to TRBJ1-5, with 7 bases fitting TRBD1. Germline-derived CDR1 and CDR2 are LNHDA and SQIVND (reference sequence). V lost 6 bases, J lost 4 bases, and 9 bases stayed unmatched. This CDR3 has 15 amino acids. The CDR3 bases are TGTGCCAGTAGGTTGAGGGACAGTCGAAATCAGCCCCAGCATTTT. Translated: CASRLRDSRNQPQHF.

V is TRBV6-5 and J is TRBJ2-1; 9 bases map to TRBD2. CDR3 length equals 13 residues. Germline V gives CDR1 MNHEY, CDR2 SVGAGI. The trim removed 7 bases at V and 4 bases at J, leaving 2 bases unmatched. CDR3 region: CASTSGEYNEQFF. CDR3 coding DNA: TGTGCCAGCACTAGCGGGGAGTACAATGAGCAGTTCTTC.